These 4 T cell receptor beta chains were sequenced from one sample in a study of cytomegalovirus exposure and HLA in healthy donors (TCRdb year 2017). The library was obtained by the immunoSEQ multiplex PCR assay. A mixture of 60 forward primers for TCR Vbeta segments and 13 reverse primers for TCR Jbeta segments was used in the multiplex PCR. TCRdb retrieved this table from immuneACCESS and kept in-frame rearrangements only. Not all clones are present; in checked studies, unresolved V genes account for under half, and no reason is known for the remainder. In this sample the table shows 200,000 to 300,000 clones, around 76% of which occur a single time. Of the sample, over 5% is held by the ten largest clones. The sample consisted of PBMCs. Receptor source: a woman aged 40-49 years in good health and CMV-seropositive.

This chain links TRBV5-1 with TRBJ2-5, with D possibly TRBD2 on 5 matching bases. The DNA end favors TRBJ2-7, so the J call may be wrong. The germline CDR1 and CDR2 sequences are SGHRS and YFSETQ. The CDR3 sequence is 13 residues long. The CDR3 spells CASSLVFSDEQYF. The CDR3 DNA reads TGCGCCAGCAGCTTGGTTTTTAGCGACGAGCAGTACTTC.

J is TRBJ1-2 and V is TRBV6-1, with a possible D match to TRBD1 (6 bases). Trimming pared 10 bases from V and 3 bases from J, leaving 18 bases between. This CDR3 has 14 residues. Germline CDR1 and CDR2: MNHNS and SASEGT. Here the CDR3 DNA reads TGTGCCACCCGTTGGGGGGGCGGGGACTATGGCTACACCTTC. This translates into CATRWGGGDYGYTF.

This chain joins TRBV30 and TRBJ1-1; possibly TRBD1 for D (5 bases). The CDR3 has 15 residues. Germline V gene lookup returns CDR1 GTSNPN and CDR2 SVGIG (reference sequence). Trimming took off 2 bases at V and 0 bases at J, with 13 bases between the two ends. Here the CDR3 reads CAWSHRGDVNTEAFF. CDR3 DNA: TGTGCCTGGAGTCACCGGGGGGACGTGAACACTGAAGCTTTCTTT.

This clone was found a few times. The V and J genes are TRBV11-1 and TRBJ2-7, with 7 bases matching TRBD2. This CDR3 has 15 residues. J lost 2 bases, V lost 2 bases, and 6 bases had no gene match. Looked up from germline, CDR1 is SGHAT and CDR2 is FQDESV (reference sequence). The CDR3: CASSLSASGTYEQYF. CDR3 in DNA: TGTGCCAGCAGCTTATCGGCTAGCGGAACCTACGAGCAGTACTTC.